This T cell receptor (beta chain) was sequenced in a study of post-analysis software for immune sequencing data. Whole-study context: The cohort encompassed relapsing-remitting, secondary progressive and progressive-relapsing multiple sclerosis disease courses.

CDR3 size: 15 residues. The germline CDR1 and CDR2 sequences are MRHNA and SNTAGT. The V gene end was trimmed by 4 bases and the J gene end by 4 bases; junction bases not matched to a gene: 8. Each TCR beta cDNA library carried unique molecular identifiers. Researchers reported roughly 0.5 million cDNA molecules coming from approximately 0.91 to 9.4 million T cells. TCRdb reanalysed the PCR reads using MiXCR and keeps one entry per CDR3 protein. Counted here are 800,000 to 950,000 distinct CDR3 sequences, under 70% occurring once; the ten biggest clones make up around 4.5%. Regarding the study as a whole: TRBV5-6, TRBV5-1 and TRBV20-1 belonged to a set of five TRBV segments that were more frequent in patients than controls. Controls' normalized Chao1 diversity significantly exceeded that of multiple sclerosis patients. Batch-matched samples strongly co-clustered by F measure.

This clonotype occurred a few times. Its antigen is undetermined. This chain connects TRBV6-4 to TRBJ2-7; TRBD1 aligns across 9 bases. The TCR comes from a girl aged 5 to 17 with multiple sclerosis. The material sequenced was blood. The CDR3 DNA reads as TGTGCCAGCAGTGGCGGGACAGGGCCTTCTTACGAGCAGTACTTC. Protein product: CASSGGTGPSYEQYF.